This T cell receptor (beta chain) was sequenced for a study of T cell responses to AZD1222 COVID-19 vaccine. The germline gives CDR1 LNHDA, CDR2 SQIVND (reference sequence). V shed 3 bases and J 9 bases; nucleotides not matched to a gene: 5. CDR3 length equals 14 residues. A word on this clone: Its antigen remains unknown.

Findings and limits, study-wide: Increased Spike-specific TCR breadth and depth were observed after two AZD1222 doses. Donors skewed white British and female; clonal diversity was possibly underestimated. Repertoires were obtained only post-peak T cell response.

Profiled with immunoSEQ multiplex PCR; TCRdb holds only in-frame clones, not every one. This table has about 200,000 clones, roughly 92% appearing once. It was second doses at about 4 or about 12 weeks that were pooled. Here the sequenced sample was peripheral blood, taken 28 days after the second AZD1222 dose. This clonotype was obtained from an adult who received the AZD1222 COVID-19 vaccine. The chain has TRBV19 and TRBJ2-1; 10 bases are shared with TRBD1. CDR3 loop: CASSMDRGKGEQFF. In DNA, the CDR3 is TGTGCCAGTAGTATGGACAGGGGGAAGGGTGAGCAGTTCTTC.